The 8 T cell receptor beta chains given below trace back to one sample, sequenced in a study of cytomegalovirus exposure and HLA in healthy donors. With 60 Vbeta and 13 Jbeta primers, the PCR was carried out. The table came from immunoSEQ multiplex PCR; TCRdb's copy has only in-frame clones and leaves some out. The sample has around 100,000 clones; 74% are singletons. Sequencing was carried out using PBMCs. The receptors stem from a middle-aged man in good health and CMV-seropositive.

In its sample, this clone is large (0.1 to 1%). The chain has TRBV5-4 and TRBJ2-7; D remains unclear. Trimming took off 4 bases at V and 6 bases at J, with 17 bases between the two ends. CDR3 length: 14 amino acids. Germline V CDR1 and CDR2: SGHNT, YYREEE (reference sequence). The CDR3 sequence is CASSRSDSPGEQYF. The CDR3, as DNA: TGTGCCAGCAGCCGCAGCGACTCGCCGGGCGAGCAGTACTTC.

CDR3 residues: CASSGRTSGGRGEQFF. The CDR3 nucleotides are TGTGCCAGCAGTGGTCGGACTAGCGGGGGGCGTGGTGAGCAGTTCTTC. The chain couples TRBV2 to TRBJ2-1; 14 bases agree with TRBD2. Germline V gene lookup returns CDR1 SNHLY and CDR2 FYNNEI. V lost 4 bases and J lost 9; bases outside the gene matches: 8. The CDR3 sequence is 16 residues long.

V is TRBV11-3 and J is TRBJ2-7; D remains ambiguous. The CDR3 totals 12 residues. The germline V gene encodes CDR1 SGHNT and CDR2 YENEEA. Between the trimmed V and J ends, which lost 5 bases and 2 bases, there was a span of 7 bases. CDR3 coding DNA: TGTGCCAGCAGCCCTAACGCCTACGAGCAGTACTTC. This translates into CASSPNAYEQYF.

V gene TRBV19 combines with J gene TRBJ2-5; the D gene is possibly TRBD2 (6 bases). The CDR3 consists of 14 residues. Germline V gene data show CDR1 as LNHDA and CDR2 as SQIVND (reference sequence). V shed 5 bases and J shed 4 bases, with 14 bases lying between them. The CDR3 loop reads CASSPRTTPETQYF. DNA for the CDR3: TGTGCCAGTAGTCCTAGGACTACCCCAGAGACCCAGTACTTC.

The gene calls are TRBV27 and TRBJ2-4, with TRBD1 identical over 10 bases. Germline assignment: CDR1 MNHEY and CDR2 SMNVEV (reference sequence). V lost 5 bases and J lost 6; bases outside the gene matches: 7. This CDR3 is built from 15 residues. CDR3 coding DNA: TGTGCCAGCAGTCCAGGACAGGGGGGGGTAAACATTCAGTACTTC. Encoded protein: CASSPGQGGVNIQYF.

The J gene is TRBJ1-3, the V gene TRBV7-2; D perhaps matches TRBD1 (6 bases). Germline V gene sequence: CDR1 SGHTA, CDR2 FQGNSA. The V gene lost 5 bases and the J gene lost 4 bases, with 12 bases spanning the gap. CDR3 length: 14 residues. The CDR3 region is CASSPRTAGNTIYF. Written as DNA, the CDR3 is TGTGCCAGCAGCCCAAGGACAGCAGGAAACACCATATATTTT.

This clone was found a few times. CDR3 in DNA: TGTGCCAGCAGCCGGGACGGGGGGACCAAAAACATTCAGTACTTC. Protein sequence: CASSRDGGTKNIQYF. The rearrangement joins TRBV5-4 to TRBJ2-4; 7 bases fit TRBD2. The V segment lost 4 bases and the J segment 2 bases; nucleotides outside the gene matches: 6. The CDR3 contains 15 residues. Germline CDR1 reads SGHNT; CDR2 reads YYREEE (reference sequence).

This chain joins TRBV7-3 and TRBJ2-5, with D uncertain. V was shortened by 2 bases and J by 8 bases, with 6 bases between the two germline ends. Germline V lookup: CDR1 SGHTA, CDR2 FQGTGA. The CDR3 extends over 11 amino acids. The CDR3 DNA sequence: TGTGCCAGCAGCTTACCTCTAACCCAGTACTTC. Its protein product is CASSLPLTQYF. The full variable domain, rest sourced from reference TRBV7-3 and TRBJ2-5, is GAGVSQTPSNKVTEKGKYVELRCDPISGHTALYWYRQSLGQGPEFLIYFQGTGAADDSGLPNDRFFAVRPEGSVSTLKIQRTERGDSAVYLCASSLPLTQYFGPGTRLLVL.